What follows are 21 T cell receptor beta chains derived from one specimen sequenced in a study of blood T cell repertoires in COVID-19. Clones were sequenced by immunoSEQ multiplex PCR, and TCRdb holds only the in-frame ones, with some missing. The table shows hundreds of thousands of clones, with 75% to 85% occurring only once. Sequencing input: peripheral blood. All receptors derive from a woman aged 55-69 years with active or convalescent COVID-19.

This chain links TRBV15 with TRBJ1-1; no clear D. Germline V CDR1 and CDR2: LNHNV, YYDKDF (reference sequence). This CDR3 spans 16 amino acids. With 0 bases removed from V and 4 bases from J, the gap between germline ends came to 15 bases. The DNA for the CDR3 is TGTGCCACCAGCAGAGATGGCGCGGGGAGGTCCACTGAAGCTTTCTTT. Its translation is CATSRDGAGRSTEAFF.

The gene calls are TRBV9 and TRBJ1-2, with a tentative D call TRBD1 (6 bases). V was trimmed by 0 bases and J by 3 bases, leaving 12 bases between them. The CDR3 covers 15 residues. Germline assignment: CDR1 SGDLS and CDR2 YYNGEE. The CDR3 sequence is CASSVAFGQHYGYTF. The CDR3 nucleotides read TGTGCCAGCAGCGTAGCCTTTGGACAGCACTATGGCTACACCTTC.

This chain links TRBV2 with TRBJ2-5; 9 nucleotides line up with TRBD1. The ends lost 4 bases at V and 5 bases at J; junction bases unmatched: 14. The germline V gene encodes CDR1 SNHLY and CDR2 FYNNEI. The CDR3 contains 17 residues. The CDR3 region has the DNA TGTGCCAGCAGTGGGATCCCGGGACAGGGAAAGTGGGAGACCCAGTACTTC. Amino acid sequence: CASSGIPGQGKWETQYF.

The chain is built from TRBV19 and TRBJ1-1; 7 nucleotides line up with TRBD1. J gave up 0 bases and V 9 bases, and 4 bases lay outside the gene matches. The germline gives CDR1 LNHDA, CDR2 SQIVND (reference sequence). The CDR3 covers 13 residues. The CDR3 spells CARRDSLNTEAFF. CDR3 in DNA: TGTGCCAGGAGGGACAGTCTGAACACTGAAGCTTTCTTT.

The rearrangement uses TRBV3-1 (or the pseudogene TRBV3-2) and TRBJ2-7; maybe TRBD2 (6 bases). The germline V gene encodes CDR1 LGHDT and CDR2 YNNKEL (reference sequence). Trimming shortened V by 3 bases and J by 2 bases, and 14 bases separated the two germline ends. The CDR3 consists of 15 residues. CDR3 sequence (DNA): TGTGCCAGCAGCCAGGGTGGAGGGGCCCCCTACGAGCAGTACTTC. It specifies CASSQGGGAPYEQYF.

This chain connects TRBV4-1 to TRBJ2-3, with 15 bases identical to TRBD2. The trim removed 3 bases at V and 6 bases at J, leaving 7 bases unmatched. Germline CDR1 and CDR2: MGHRA and YSYEKL. This CDR3 contains 17 residues. CDR3 sequence (DNA): TGCGCCAGCAGCCAGTACACCGGGACTAGCGGGAGGGATACGCAGTATTTT. Its translation: CASSQYTGTSGRDTQYF.

The genes are TRBV7-2 and TRBJ2-7; 7 bases are a match to TRBD1. Trimming removed 5 bases from V and 2 bases from J; junction bases left unmatched: 6. This CDR3 is 14 amino acids long. Germline CDR1 is SGHTA and CDR2 is FQGNSA. The CDR3, as DNA: TGTGCCAGCAGCCAGGGGGACACCCCCTACGAGCAGTACTTC. It specifies CASSQGDTPYEQYF.

The chain recombines TRBV2 with TRBJ2-4, with D perhaps TRBD2 (6 bases). V lost 2 bases and J 8 bases, leaving 19 bases between the germline ends. Germline loops: CDR1 SNHLY, CDR2 FYNNEI. The CDR3 totals 16 residues. The CDR3 protein is CASSELWGVGSHIQYF. DNA for the CDR3: TGTGCCAGCAGTGAATTGTGGGGGGTAGGTTCCCACATTCAGTACTTC. The complete variable domain, with remaining parts taken from reference TRBV2 and TRBJ2-4, reads EPEVTQTPSHQVTQMGQEVILRCVPISNHLYFYWYRQILGQKVEFLVSFYNNEISEKSEIFDDQFSVERPDGSNFTLKIRSTKLEDSAMYFCASSELWGVGSHIQYFGAGTRLSVL.

The V and J genes are TRBV7-2 and TRBJ1-1; weak D call: TRBD1 (5 bases). Looked up from germline, CDR1 is SGHTA and CDR2 is FQGNSA. There are 14 residues in the CDR3. Trimming shortened V by 5 bases and J by 1 base, and 11 bases separated the two germline ends. In nucleotides, the CDR3 is TGTGCCAGCAGCCGCGTAGGGGAGAACACTGAAGCTTTCTTT. Amino acids: CASSRVGENTEAFF.

This chain joins TRBV9 and TRBJ2-3; the match to TRBD2 covers 10 bases. This CDR3 region has 16 residues. Per germline, CDR1 SGDLS and CDR2 YYNGEE. J lost 5 bases, V lost 1 base, and 7 bases had no gene match. The CDR3 spells CASSVLAGGRGDTQYF. The CDR3 bases are TGTGCCAGCAGCGTATTAGCGGGGGGCCGGGGAGATACGCAGTATTTT.

On this clone: In the same sample, other DNA sequences code for this CDR3. This chain links TRBV5-1 with TRBJ2-3, with unresolved D. The CDR3 length is 12 residues. The ends were cut back, 0 bases at V and 6 bases at J, with 5 bases in the middle. CDR1 and CDR2 (germline): SGHRS, YFSETQ. The CDR3 nucleotides read TGCGCCAGCAGCTTGGACACCGATACGCAGTATTTT. It is translated as CASSLDTDTQYF.

The chain combines TRBV5-1 with TRBJ2-2, with D maybe TRBD2 (6 bases). The ends were cut back, 4 bases at V and 7 bases at J, with 11 bases in the middle. The CDR3 sequence is 13 residues long. The germline gives CDR1 SGHRS, CDR2 YFSETQ. The CDR3 is CASSRDFLGELFF. The CDR3 DNA reads TGCGCCAGCAGCCGGGACTTCCTCGGGGAGCTGTTTTTT.

The rearrangement links TRBV12-3 or TRBV12-4 to TRBJ1-2, with D perhaps TRBD1 (6 bases). The CDR3 has 12 residues. Trimming removed 7 bases from V and 5 bases from J, with 11 bases in between. CDR3 residues: CASTKTGYGYTF. CDR3 in DNA: TGTGCCAGCACCAAAACAGGGTATGGCTACACCTTC.

This rearrangement joins TRBV4-3 to TRBJ1-5; maybe TRBD1 (5 bases). Germline loops: CDR1 LGHNA, CDR2 YSLEER. Trimming stripped 0 bases from V and 5 bases from J, with 17 bases between. The CDR3 sequence is 17 residues long. This CDR3 reads CASSQDMLKGYDQPQHF. The DNA for the CDR3 is TGCGCCAGCAGCCAAGATATGCTAAAGGGGTATGATCAGCCCCAGCATTTT.

This chain joins TRBV7-9 and TRBJ2-3; 9 bases map to TRBD2. Germline CDR1 SEHNR, CDR2 FQNEAQ (reference sequence). The CDR3 extends over 19 amino acids. The V gene end was trimmed by 2 bases and the J gene end by 2 bases; junction bases not matched to a gene: 14. The CDR3 DNA reads as TGTGCCAGCAGCTTATTCCCGACTCCTAGCGGGGAGATCACAGATACGCAGTATTTT. It specifies CASSLFPTPSGEITDTQYF.

The V gene is TRBV14, the J gene TRBJ2-1, with 7 positions matching TRBD2. CDR1 SGHDN and CDR2 FVKESK come from the germline V gene. J lost 6 bases, V lost 0 bases, and 2 bases had no gene match. The CDR3 has 14 residues. Written as DNA, the CDR3 is TGTGCCAGCAGCCAAGATCGCGGGGGCAATGAGCAGTTCTTC. Its translation: CASSQDRGGNEQFF.

This clone has only a few counts. The V gene is TRBV7-8, the J gene TRBJ1-2; no firm D call. Germline loops: CDR1 SGHVS, CDR2 FQNEAQ. The CDR3 covers 13 residues. V was clipped by 0 bases and J by 6 bases, with 8 bases between them. CDR3 nucleotides: TGTGCCAGCAGCTTAGCTGGGCAGAATGGCTACACCTTC. This translates into CASSLAGQNGYTF. Full variable domain (outside the CDR3, taken from reference TRBV7-8 and TRBJ1-2): GAGVSQSPRYKVAKRGQDVALRCDPISGHVSLFWYQQALGQGPEFLTYFQNEAQLDKSGLPSDRFFAERPEGSVSTLKIQRTQQEDSAVYLCASSLAGQNGYTFGSGTRLTVV.

The rearrangement uses TRBV6-5 and TRBJ2-7, with 9 nucleotides matching TRBD1. There are 14 residues in the CDR3. Germline V gene sequence: CDR1 MNHEY, CDR2 SVGAGI. The trim removed 6 bases at V and 3 bases at J, leaving 6 bases unmatched. CDR3 sequence: CASSPGTGHYEQYF. CDR3 coding DNA: TGTGCCAGCAGCCCCGGGACAGGGCACTACGAGCAGTACTTC.

As to this clone: Other DNA sequences in the sample encode the same CDR3. The rearrangement uses TRBV7-2 and TRBJ1-6; tentatively, D is TRBD1 (6 bases). Deletions cut 1 base from V and 6 bases from J, with 10 bases between. Germline CDR1 reads SGHTA; CDR2 reads FQGNSA. The CDR3 length is 15 residues. In DNA form, the CDR3 reads TGTGCCAGCAGCTTAGGAACAGGGACTAATTCACCCCTCCACTTT. Translating it yields CASSLGTGTNSPLHF.

This chain connects TRBV7-9 to TRBJ2-1, with 10 bases matching TRBD2. V shed 4 bases, J shed 5 bases, and the junction held 8 bases outside the gene matches. The germline V gene has CDR1 SEHNR and CDR2 FQNEAQ (reference sequence). The CDR3 covers 16 residues. CDR3 sequence reads: CASSSHRLAGDNEQFF. In DNA form, the CDR3 reads TGTGCCAGCAGCTCCCACCGGCTAGCGGGGGACAATGAGCAGTTCTTC.

The chain uses TRBV25-1 and TRBJ1-6; tentative D call: TRBD1 (5 bases). CDR3 length: 12 amino acids. From germline, CDR1 is MGHDK and CDR2 SYGVNS. V dropped 6 bases and J dropped 17 bases, with 17 bases sitting between them. The CDR3 here is CASSVEGYTVHF. DNA for the CDR3: TGTGCCAGCAGCGTGGAGGGGTACACCGTCCACTTT.